This entry lists 3 T cell receptor beta chains sequenced from one sample in a study of cytomegalovirus exposure and HLA in healthy donors. The PCR had 60 Vbeta and 13 Jbeta primers. Some clones are missing from TCRdb's copy, which holds only in-frame ones; the method was immunoSEQ multiplex PCR. Of 25,000 to 35,000 clones in the sample, about 65% are singletons; the top ten hold roughly 20%. Sequenced input: PBMCs. All receptors derive from a man aged 45-60 years in good health and CMV-seropositive.

The chain employs TRBV6-1 and TRBJ2-1; D might be TRBD1 (6 bases). V lost 6 bases and J 4 bases, leaving 16 bases between the germline ends. In germline, CDR1 is MNHNS, CDR2 SASEGT. The CDR3 length is 15 residues. The CDR3 DNA reads TGTGCCAGCAGCCCCCCGGTGGACAGTTACAATGAGCAGTTCTTC. Its translation is CASSPPVDSYNEQFF.

A note on this clone: The same CDR3 arises from other DNA sequences in this sample as well. The chain has TRBV29-1 and TRBJ2-7; the match to TRBD2 covers 14 bases. The V and J ends lost 6 bases and 6 bases, in that order; junction bases with no gene match: 1. Germline V CDR1 and CDR2: SQVTM, ANQGSEA. The CDR3 length is 12 residues. CDR3 residues: CSVGLAGVEQYF. The CDR3 DNA sequence: TGCAGCGTGGGACTAGCGGGAGTCGAGCAGTACTTC.

The J gene is TRBJ2-7, the V gene TRBV5-4, with a weak D call TRBD1 (6 bases). This CDR3 is built from 13 residues. In germline, CDR1 is SGHNT, CDR2 YYREEE (reference sequence). The V gene lost 4 bases and the J gene lost 3 bases, with 11 bases spanning the gap. The CDR3 sequence is CASSIGQSYEQYF. In DNA form, the CDR3 reads TGTGCCAGCAGCATAGGACAGAGCTACGAGCAGTACTTC.